Listed below are T cell receptor beta chains from one sample, sequenced in a study of blood T cell repertoires in COVID-19. Here immunoSEQ multiplex PCR was the method, and the copy in TCRdb shows in-frame clones only, minus some. The sample comprises some 270,000 clones, 80% to 95% of which are singletons, and 2.8% rests with the top ten. Input material: PBMCs or T cells enriched from blood (not recorded which). These receptors were taken from a man between 40 and 49 years old who had been exposed to COVID-19. Both conserved end residues are trimmed from each CDR3.

TRBV12-3/TRBV12-4	11	TRBJ1-6	AIRPGFDSPLH
TRBV25-1	15	TRBJ2-1	ASLKPTRTGFGNEQF
TRBV28	12	TRBJ2-7	ASSPTGMIDEQY
TRBV11-3	12	TRBJ1-4	ASSSQDRGEKLF
TRBV27	12	TRBJ2-3	ASSLIGATDTQY
TRBV27	13	TRBJ1-4	ASNAGGALGEKLF
TRBV19	13	TRBJ1-4	ASGGGLTTNEKLF
TRBV9	16	TRBJ1-2	ASSPDVGTGGFSYGYT
TRBV13	10	TRBJ2-1	ASSLSGNEQF
TRBV30	14	TRBJ1-2	AWSVPGGVPNYGYT
TRBV18	13	TRBJ2-1	ASSSIRSNYNEQF
TRBV25-1	12	TRBJ1-6	ASSETGGNSPLH
TRBV5-4	11	TRBJ2-7	ASSLRQGYEQY
TRBV2	14	TRBJ2-1	ASEVTSGSKYNEQF
TRBV27	13	TRBJ1-4	ASSATGATNEKLF
TRBV21-1	15	TRBJ2-3	ASSNRYSIPSTDTQY
TRBV28	13	TRBJ1-2	ASSTLQGSNYGYT
TRBV11-2	11	TRBJ2-7	ASSLGQSYEQY
TRBV7-2	13	TRBJ1-6	ASSVDVGADSPLH
TRBV5-1	13	TRBJ2-3	ASSLGTPATDTQY
TRBV29-1	11	TRBJ2-7	SASTSGSYEQY
TRBV4-1	12	TRBJ2-2	ASSQAENTGELF
TRBV5-4	14	TRBJ1-5	ASSLADRGLAQPQH
TRBV19	12	TRBJ1-6	ASSIGTANSPLH
TRBV4-1	13	TRBJ1-1	ASSQESGVRTEAF
TRBV19	16	TRBJ1-6	ASSISGQGSSYNSPLH
TRBV27	16	TRBJ2-7	ASTRGGLAGGLTYEQY
TRBV27	12	TRBJ1-5	ASSRWGINQPQH
TRBV6-5	13	TRBJ2-2	ASSWYQKNTGELF
TRBV4-1	14	TRBJ2-3	ASSTPINPVPDTQY
TRBV7-8	14	TRBJ2-7	ASTLAGGDPAYEQY
TRBV9	12	TRBJ2-3	ASSVDYSISAQY
TRBV11-3	12	TRBJ2-7	ASSQGDRTYEQY
TRBV5-5	13	TRBJ1-2	ASSLDLVRNYGYT
TRBV13	15	TRBJ2-7	ASSLGEGDRGLYEQY
TRBV11-2	12	TRBJ2-7	ASSRPGSSYEQY
TRBV7-4	13	TRBJ2-7	ASSHGTGDSYEQY
TRBV15	11	TRBJ2-5	ATSRIAGETQY
TRBV19	17	TRBJ1-5	ASSIDRWETGLFGQPQH
TRBV11-2	13	TRBJ2-7	ASSSLGLNSYEQY
TRBV21-1	13	TRBJ2-7	ASSSDRGPSYEQY
TRBV30	13	TRBJ1-1	AWSVVNGRNTEAF
TRBV6-5	12	TRBJ1-2	ASTYGSRGNGYT
TRBV27	17	TRBJ2-6	ATANPLAEFNSGANVLT
TRBV19	13	TRBJ1-4	ASSGNRGGNEKLF